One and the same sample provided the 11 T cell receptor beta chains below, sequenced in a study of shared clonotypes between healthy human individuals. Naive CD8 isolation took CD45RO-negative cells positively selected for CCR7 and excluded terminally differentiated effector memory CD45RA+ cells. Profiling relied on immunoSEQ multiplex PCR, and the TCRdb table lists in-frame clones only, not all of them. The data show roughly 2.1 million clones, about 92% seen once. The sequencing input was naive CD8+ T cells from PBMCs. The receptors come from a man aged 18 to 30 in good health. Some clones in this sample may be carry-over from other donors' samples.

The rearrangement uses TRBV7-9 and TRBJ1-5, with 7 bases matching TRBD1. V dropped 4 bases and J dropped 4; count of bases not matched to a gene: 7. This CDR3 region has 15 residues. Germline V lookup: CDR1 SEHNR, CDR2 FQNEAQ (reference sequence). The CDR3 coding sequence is TGTGCCAGCAGCTCCGGGACAGATTGGAATCAGCCCCAGCATTTT. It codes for CASSSGTDWNQPQHF. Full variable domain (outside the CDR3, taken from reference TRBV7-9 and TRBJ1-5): DTGVSQNPRHKITKRGQNVTFRCDPISEHNRLYWYRQTLGQGPEFLTYFQNEAQLEKSRLLSDRFSAERPKGSFSTLEIQRTEQGDSAMYLCASSSGTDWNQPQHFGDGTRLSIL.

This CDR3 is CASSFLDQGAEQYF. The CDR3 DNA is TGTGCCAGCAGTTTCCTAGACCAGGGTGCCGAGCAGTACTTC. The chain recombines TRBV27 with TRBJ2-7, with D tentatively TRBD1 (5 bases). Germline CDR1 reads MNHEY; CDR2 reads SMNVEV (reference sequence). CDR3 length: 14 amino acids. Trimming cost V 3 bases and J 6 bases, with 15 bases left between them.

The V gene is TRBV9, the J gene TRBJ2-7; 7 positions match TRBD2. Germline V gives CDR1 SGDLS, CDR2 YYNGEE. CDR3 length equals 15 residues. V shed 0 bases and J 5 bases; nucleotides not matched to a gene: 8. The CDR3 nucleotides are TGTGCCAGCAGCGTAGATCGGGGAGGGTCCGACGAGCAGTACTTC. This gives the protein CASSVDRGGSDEQYF. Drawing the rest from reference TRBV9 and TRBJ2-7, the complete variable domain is DSGVTQTPKHLITATGQRVTLRCSPRSGDLSVYWYQQSLDQGLQFLIQYYNGEERAKGNILERFSAQQFPDLHSELNLSSLELGDSALYFCASSVDRGGSDEQYFGPGTRLTVT.

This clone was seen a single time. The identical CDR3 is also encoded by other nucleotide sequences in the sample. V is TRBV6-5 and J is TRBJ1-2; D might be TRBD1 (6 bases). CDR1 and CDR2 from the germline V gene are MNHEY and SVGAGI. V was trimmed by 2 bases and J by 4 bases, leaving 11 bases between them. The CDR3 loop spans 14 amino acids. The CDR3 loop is CASSYGGRPYGYTF. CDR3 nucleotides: TGTGCCAGCAGTTACGGGGGGCGTCCCTATGGCTACACCTTC.

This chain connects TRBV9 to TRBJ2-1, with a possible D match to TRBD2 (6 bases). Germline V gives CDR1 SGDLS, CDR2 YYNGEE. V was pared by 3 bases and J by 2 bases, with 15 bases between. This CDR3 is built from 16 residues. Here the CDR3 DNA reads TGTGCCAGCAGCGCCCGACTAGTATTCCCCTACAATGAGCAGTTCTTC. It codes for CASSARLVFPYNEQFF.

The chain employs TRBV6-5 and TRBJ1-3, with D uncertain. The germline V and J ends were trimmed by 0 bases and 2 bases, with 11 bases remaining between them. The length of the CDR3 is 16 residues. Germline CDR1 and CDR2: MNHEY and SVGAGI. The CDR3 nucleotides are TGTGCCAGCAGTTACTCGATCTCGGGGACTGGAAACACCATATATTTT. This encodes CASSYSISGTGNTIYF.

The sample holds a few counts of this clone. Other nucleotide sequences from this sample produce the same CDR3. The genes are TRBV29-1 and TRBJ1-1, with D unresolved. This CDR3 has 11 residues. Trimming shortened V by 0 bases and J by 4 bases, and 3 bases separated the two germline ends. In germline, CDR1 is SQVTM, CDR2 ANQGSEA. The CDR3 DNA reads TGCAGCGTTGAAGATGGCACTGAAGCTTTCTTT. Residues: CSVEDGTEAFF.

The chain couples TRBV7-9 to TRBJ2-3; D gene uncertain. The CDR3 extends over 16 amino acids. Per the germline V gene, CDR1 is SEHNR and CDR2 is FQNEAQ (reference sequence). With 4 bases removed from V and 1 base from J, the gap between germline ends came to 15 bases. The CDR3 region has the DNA TGTGCCAGCAGCTCTTACAGTGATCATCGCACAGATACGCAGTATTTT. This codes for CASSSYSDHRTDTQYF.

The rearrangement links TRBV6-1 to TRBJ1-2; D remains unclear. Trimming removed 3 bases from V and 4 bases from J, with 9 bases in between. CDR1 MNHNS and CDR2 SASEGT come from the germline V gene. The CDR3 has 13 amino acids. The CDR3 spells CASSDDLGYGYTF. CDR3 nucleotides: TGTGCCAGCAGTGATGATCTCGGCTATGGCTACACCTTC.

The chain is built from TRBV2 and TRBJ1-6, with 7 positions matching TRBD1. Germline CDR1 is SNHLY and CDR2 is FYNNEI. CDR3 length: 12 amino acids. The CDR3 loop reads CAGTDGNSPLHF. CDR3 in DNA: TGTGCAGGGACAGACGGGAATTCACCCCTCCACTTT.

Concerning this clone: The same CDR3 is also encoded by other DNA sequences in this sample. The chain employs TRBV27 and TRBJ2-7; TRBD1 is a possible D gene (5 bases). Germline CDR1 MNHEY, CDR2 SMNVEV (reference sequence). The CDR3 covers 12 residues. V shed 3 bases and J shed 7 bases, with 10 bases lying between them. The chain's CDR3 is CASSFPGREQYF. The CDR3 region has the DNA TGTGCCAGCAGTTTTCCAGGGCGAGAGCAGTACTTC.